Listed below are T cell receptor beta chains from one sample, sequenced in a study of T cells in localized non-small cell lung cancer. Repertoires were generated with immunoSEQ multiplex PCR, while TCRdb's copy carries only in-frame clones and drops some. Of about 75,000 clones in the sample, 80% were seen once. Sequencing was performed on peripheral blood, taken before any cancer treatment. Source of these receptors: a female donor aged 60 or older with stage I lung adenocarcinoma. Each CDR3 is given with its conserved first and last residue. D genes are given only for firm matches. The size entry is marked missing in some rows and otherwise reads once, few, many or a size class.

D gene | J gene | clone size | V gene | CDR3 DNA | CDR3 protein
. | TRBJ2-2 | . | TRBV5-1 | TGCGCCAGCAGCCTCCGTGAAGCGTCGAACACCGGGGAGCTGTTTTTT | CASSLREASNTGELFF
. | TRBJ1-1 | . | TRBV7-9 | TGTGCCAGCAGCTTATTCAGTTTGATGAACACTGAAGCTTTCTTT | CASSLFSLMNTEAFF
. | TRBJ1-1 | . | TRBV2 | TGTGCCAGCAGGGAGACAGGAGCTGATACTGAAGCTTTCTTT | CASRETGADTEAFF
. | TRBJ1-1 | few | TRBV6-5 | TGTGCCAGCAGAAAAGGCGTTGAAGCTTTCTTT | CASRKGVEAFF
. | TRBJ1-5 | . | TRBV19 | TGTGCCAGTACGGACAGCCTGAATCAGCCCCAGCATTTT | CASTDSLNQPQHF
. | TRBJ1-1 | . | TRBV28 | TGTGCCAGCAGTTTATACGCCGCGGGTTCTGAAGCTTTCTTT | CASSLYAAGSEAFF
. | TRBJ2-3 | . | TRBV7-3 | TGTGCCAGCAGCTCACCTAGCACAGATACGCAGTATTTT | CASSSPSTDTQYF
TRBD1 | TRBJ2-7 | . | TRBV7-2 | TGTGCCAGCAGCTACTACAGGGGCTACGAGCAGTACTTC | CASSYYRGYEQYF
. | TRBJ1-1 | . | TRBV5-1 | TGCGCCAGCAGCTTGGTGTCCTGGAACACTGAAGCTTTCTTT | CASSLVSWNTEAFF
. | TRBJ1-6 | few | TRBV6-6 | TGTGCCAGCAGAGGGACCGGAACCCTATCACCCCTCCACTTT | CASRGTGTLSPLHF
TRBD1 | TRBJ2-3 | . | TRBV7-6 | TGTGCCAGCAGCTTAGGACCGGACAGGGGGCTGGAGGGCACAGATACGCAGTATTTT | CASSLGPDRGLEGTDTQYF
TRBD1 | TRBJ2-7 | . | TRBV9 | TGTGCCAGCAGCCCCGGGACAGAAATCTACGAGCAGTACTTC | CASSPGTEIYEQYF
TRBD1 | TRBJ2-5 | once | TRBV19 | TGTGCCAGTAGTATAGATCACGGGACAGCTCAAGAGACCCAGTACTTC | CASSIDHGTAQETQYF
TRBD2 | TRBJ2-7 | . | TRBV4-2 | TGTGCCAGCAGCCAGCATTACGGGACTAGCGACGAGCAGTACTTC | CASSQHYGTSDEQYF
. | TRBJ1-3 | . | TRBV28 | TGTGCCAGCAGAAGGGTCTCTGCGGACTCTGGAAACACCATATATTTT | CASRRVSADSGNTIYF
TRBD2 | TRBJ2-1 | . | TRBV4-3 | TGCGCCAGCAGCCTCGGGACTAGCGGGGGGGCTGGAAATGAGCAGTTCTTC | CASSLGTSGGAGNEQFF
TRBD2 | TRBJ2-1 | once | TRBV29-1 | TGCAGCGTCGCTACAACTAGCGGGTACAGCTACAATGAGCAGTTCTTC | CSVATTSGYSYNEQFF
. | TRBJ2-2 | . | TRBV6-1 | TGTGCCAGCAGAGGGTGGGGCGACACCGGGGAGCTGTTTTTT | CASRGWGDTGELFF
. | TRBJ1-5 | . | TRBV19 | TGTGCCAGTAGTATACAGGTAGGGGACCGGCCCCAGCATTTT | CASSIQVGDRPQHF
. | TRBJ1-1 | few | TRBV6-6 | TGTGCCAGCAGTCCGGACAGTGAAGCTTTCTTT | CASSPDSEAFF
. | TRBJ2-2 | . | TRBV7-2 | TGTGCCAGCACCCCCGGTGGTCAGAACACCGGGGAGCTGTTTTTT | CASTPGGQNTGELFF
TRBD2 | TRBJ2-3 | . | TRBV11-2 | TGTGCCAGCAGCTGGTTTAGCGGGGGGGCCCCAGATACGCAGTATTTT | CASSWFSGGAPDTQYF
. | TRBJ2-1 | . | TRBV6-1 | TGTGCCAGCAGTGAAGGATTGGCCTACAATGAGCAGTTCTTC | CASSEGLAYNEQFF
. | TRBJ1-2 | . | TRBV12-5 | TGTGCTAGTGGTTTCATGGCTAACTATGGCTACACCTTC | CASGFMANYGYTF
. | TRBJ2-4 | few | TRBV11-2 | TGTGCCAGCAGCTACCGGACCGGAACAGGTGGCAAAAACATTCAGTACTTC | CASSYRTGTGGKNIQYF
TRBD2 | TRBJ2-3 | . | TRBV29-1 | TGCAGCGGGGGGGGTGGCACAGATACGCAGTATTTT | CSGGGGTDTQYF
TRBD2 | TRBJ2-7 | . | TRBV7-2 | TGTGCCAGCAGCTCGGAAGGCGGGAGAGCCTACGAGCAGTACTTC | CASSSEGGRAYEQYF
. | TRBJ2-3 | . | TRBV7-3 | TGTGCCAGCAGCTTAGTTGCGCCAGATACGCAGTATTTT | CASSLVAPDTQYF
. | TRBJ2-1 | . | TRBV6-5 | TGTGCCAGCAGTCGGGACTTACACAATGAGCAGTTCTTC | CASSRDLHNEQFF
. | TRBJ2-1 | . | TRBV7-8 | TGTGCCAGCAGCTTAGCGGAGATCAATGAGCAGTTCTTC | CASSLAEINEQFF
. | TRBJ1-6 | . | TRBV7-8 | TGTGCCAGCAGCGCGCTCAGTGGGGGCTCACCCCTCCACTTT | CASSALSGGSPLHF
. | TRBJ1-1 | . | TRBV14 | TGTGCCAGCAGCCAAGACTATTTGGGCGCTGAAGCTTTCTTT | CASSQDYLGAEAFF
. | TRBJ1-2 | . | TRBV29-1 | TGCAGCGTTGAAGGGGGAGGGGATGGCTACACCTTC | CSVEGGGDGYTF